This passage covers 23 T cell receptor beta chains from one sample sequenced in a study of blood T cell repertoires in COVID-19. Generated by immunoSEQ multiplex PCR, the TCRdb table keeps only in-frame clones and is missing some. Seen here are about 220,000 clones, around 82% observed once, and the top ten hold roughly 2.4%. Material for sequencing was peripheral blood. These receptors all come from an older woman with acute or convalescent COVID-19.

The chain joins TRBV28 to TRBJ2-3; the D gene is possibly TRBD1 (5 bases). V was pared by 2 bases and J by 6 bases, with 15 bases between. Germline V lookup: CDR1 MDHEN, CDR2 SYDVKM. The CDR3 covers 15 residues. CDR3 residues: CASSLGSQGMDTQYF. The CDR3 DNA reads TGTGCCAGCAGTTTAGGGTCGCAGGGCATGGATACGCAGTATTTT.

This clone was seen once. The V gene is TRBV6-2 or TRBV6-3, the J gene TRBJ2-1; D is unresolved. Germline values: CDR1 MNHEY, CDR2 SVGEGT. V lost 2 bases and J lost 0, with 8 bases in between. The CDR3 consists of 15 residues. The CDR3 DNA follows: TGTGCCAGCAGTTACAGCCACCCCTCCTACAATGAGCAGTTCTTC. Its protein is CASSYSHPSYNEQFF.

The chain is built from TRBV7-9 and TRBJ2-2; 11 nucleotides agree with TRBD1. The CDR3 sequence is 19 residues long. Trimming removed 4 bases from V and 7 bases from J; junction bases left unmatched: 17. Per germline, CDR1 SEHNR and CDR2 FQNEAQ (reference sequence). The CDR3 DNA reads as TGTGCCAGCAGCTCTTACCTAGGGACAGGGGGAAATAGCGTCGGGGAGCTGTTTTTT. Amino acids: CASSSYLGTGGNSVGELFF.

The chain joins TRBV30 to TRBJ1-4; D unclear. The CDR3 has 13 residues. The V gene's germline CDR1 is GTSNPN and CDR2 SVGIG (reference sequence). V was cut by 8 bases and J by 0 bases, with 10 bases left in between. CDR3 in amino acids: CAAGGATNEKLFF. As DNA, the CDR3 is TGTGCCGCGGGAGGAGCAACTAATGAAAAACTGTTTTTT.

The CDR3 DNA is TGTGCCAGCAGTTTAGCGGGGGGAGGAACTGAAGCTTTCTTT. This gives the protein CASSLAGGGTEAFF. The V and J genes are TRBV27 and TRBJ1-1; a weak D match, TRBD1 (5 bases). Trimming removed 2 bases from V and 5 bases from J, with 12 bases in between. The CDR3 length is 14 residues. Germline CDR1 is MNHEY and CDR2 is SMNVEV (reference sequence).

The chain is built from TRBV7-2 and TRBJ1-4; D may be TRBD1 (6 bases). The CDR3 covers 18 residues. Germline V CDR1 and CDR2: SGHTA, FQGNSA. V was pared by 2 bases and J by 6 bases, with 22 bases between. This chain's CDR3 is CASSLRFRRGGGDEKLFF. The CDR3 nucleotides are TGTGCCAGCAGCTTAAGATTCCGGAGGGGAGGGGGTGATGAAAAACTGTTTTTT.

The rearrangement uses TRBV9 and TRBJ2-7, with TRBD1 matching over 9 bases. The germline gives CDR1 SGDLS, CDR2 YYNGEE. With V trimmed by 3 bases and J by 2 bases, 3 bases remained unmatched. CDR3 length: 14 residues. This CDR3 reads CASSAGTGTYEQYF. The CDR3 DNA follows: TGTGCCAGCAGCGCCGGGACAGGGACCTACGAGCAGTACTTC.

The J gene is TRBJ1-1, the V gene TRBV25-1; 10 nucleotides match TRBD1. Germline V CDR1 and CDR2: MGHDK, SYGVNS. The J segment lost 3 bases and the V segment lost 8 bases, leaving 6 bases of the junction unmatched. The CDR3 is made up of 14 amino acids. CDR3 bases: TGTGCCAGCTTGGGGACAGGGGACCACACTGAAGCTTTCTTT. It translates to CASLGTGDHTEAFF.

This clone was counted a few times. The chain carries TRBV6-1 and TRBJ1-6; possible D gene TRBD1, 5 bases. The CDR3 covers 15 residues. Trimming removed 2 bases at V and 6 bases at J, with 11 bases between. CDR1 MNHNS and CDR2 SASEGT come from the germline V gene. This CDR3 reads CASSEYGTFNSPLHF. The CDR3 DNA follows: TGTGCCAGCAGTGAATATGGGACTTTTAATTCACCCCTCCACTTT.

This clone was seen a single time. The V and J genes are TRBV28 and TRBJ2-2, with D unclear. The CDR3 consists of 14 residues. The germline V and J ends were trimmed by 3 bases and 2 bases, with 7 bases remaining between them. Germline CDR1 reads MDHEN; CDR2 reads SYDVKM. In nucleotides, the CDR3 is TGTGCCAGCAGTTTTTCAGTAAACACCGGGGAGCTGTTTTTT. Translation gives CASSFSVNTGELFF.

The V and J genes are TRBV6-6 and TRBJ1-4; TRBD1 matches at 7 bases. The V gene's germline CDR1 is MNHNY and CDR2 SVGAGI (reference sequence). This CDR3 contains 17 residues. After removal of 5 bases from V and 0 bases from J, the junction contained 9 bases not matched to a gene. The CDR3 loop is CASSQTGLVSTNEKLFF. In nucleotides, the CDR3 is TGTGCCAGCAGTCAGACAGGGCTTGTATCAACTAATGAAAAACTGTTTTTT.

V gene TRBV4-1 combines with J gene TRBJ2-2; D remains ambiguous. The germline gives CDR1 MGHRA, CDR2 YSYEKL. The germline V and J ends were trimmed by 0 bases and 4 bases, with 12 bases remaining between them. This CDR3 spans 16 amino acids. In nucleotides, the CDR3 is TGCGCCAGCAGCCAAGAATCGGCTAGAGGCACCGGGGAGCTGTTTTTT. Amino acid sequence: CASSQESARGTGELFF.

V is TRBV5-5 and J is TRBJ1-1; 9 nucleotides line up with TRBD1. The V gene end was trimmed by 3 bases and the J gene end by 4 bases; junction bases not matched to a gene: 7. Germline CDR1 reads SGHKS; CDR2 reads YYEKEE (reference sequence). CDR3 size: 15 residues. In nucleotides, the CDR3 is TGTGCCAGCAGCTCGACAGGGGGGTCGACCACTGAAGCTTTCTTT. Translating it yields CASSSTGGSTTEAFF.

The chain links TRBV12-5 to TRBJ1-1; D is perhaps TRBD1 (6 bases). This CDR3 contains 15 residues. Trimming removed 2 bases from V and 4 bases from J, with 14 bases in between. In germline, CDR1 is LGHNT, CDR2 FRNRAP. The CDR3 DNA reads TGTGCTAGTGGTTTGATATTGACAGGTAGCACTGAAGCTTTCTTT. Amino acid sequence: CASGLILTGSTEAFF. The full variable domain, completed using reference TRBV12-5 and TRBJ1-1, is DARVTQTPRHKVTEMGQEVTMRCQPILGHNTVFWYRQTMMQGLELLAYFRNRAPLDDSGMPKDRFSAEMPDATLATLKIQPSEPRDSAVYFCASGLILTGSTEAFFGQGTRLTVV.

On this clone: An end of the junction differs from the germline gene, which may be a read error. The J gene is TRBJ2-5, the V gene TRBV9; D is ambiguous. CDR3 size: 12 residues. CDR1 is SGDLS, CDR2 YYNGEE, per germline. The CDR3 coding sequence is TGTGCCAGCAGCCCGAACCAGGAGACCCAGTACTTC. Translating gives CASSPNQETQYF.

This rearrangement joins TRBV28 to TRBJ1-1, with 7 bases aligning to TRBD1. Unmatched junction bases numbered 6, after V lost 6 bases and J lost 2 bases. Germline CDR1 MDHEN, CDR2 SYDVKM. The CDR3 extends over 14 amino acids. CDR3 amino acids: CASRVGQTNTEAFF. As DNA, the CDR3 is TGTGCCAGCAGGGTGGGACAGACTAACACTGAAGCTTTCTTT.

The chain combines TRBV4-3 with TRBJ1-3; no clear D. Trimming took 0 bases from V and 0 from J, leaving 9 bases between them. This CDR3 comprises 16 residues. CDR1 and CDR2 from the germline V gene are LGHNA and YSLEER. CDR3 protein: CASSQEIGGSGNTIYF. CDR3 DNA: TGCGCCAGCAGCCAAGAGATAGGAGGCTCTGGAAACACCATATATTTT.

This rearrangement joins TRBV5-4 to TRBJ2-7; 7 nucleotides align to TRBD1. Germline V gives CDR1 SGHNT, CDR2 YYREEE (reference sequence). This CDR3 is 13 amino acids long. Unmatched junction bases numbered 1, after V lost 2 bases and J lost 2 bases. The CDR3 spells CASSFGTAYEQYF. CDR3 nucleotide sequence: TGTGCCAGCAGCTTTGGGACAGCCTACGAGCAGTACTTC. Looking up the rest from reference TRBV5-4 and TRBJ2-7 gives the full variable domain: ETGVTQSPTHLIKTRGQQVTLRCSSQSGHNTVSWYQQALGQGPQFIFQYYREEENGRGNFPPRFSGLQFPNYSSELNVNALELDDSALYLCASSFGTAYEQYFGPGTRLTVT.

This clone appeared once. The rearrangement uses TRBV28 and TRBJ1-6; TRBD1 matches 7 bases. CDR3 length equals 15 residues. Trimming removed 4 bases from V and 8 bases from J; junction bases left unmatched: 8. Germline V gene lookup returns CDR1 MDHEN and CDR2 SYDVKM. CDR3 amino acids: CASSSPTGNHSPLHF. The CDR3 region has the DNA TGTGCCAGCAGTTCCCCGACAGGGAACCATTCACCCCTCCACTTT.

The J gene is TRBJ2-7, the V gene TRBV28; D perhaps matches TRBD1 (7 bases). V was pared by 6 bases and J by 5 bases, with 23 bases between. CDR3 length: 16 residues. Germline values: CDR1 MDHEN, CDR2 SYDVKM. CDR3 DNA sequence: TGTGCCAGCAGGGGGGGACAGAGCTCGACCCTTAACGAGCAGTACTTC. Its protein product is CASRGGQSSTLNEQYF.

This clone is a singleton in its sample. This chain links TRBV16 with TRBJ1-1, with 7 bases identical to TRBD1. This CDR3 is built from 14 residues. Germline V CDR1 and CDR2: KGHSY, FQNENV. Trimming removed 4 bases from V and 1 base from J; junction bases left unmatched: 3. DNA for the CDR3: TGTGCCAGCAGCCCAAAGGGGGCGAACACTGAAGCTTTCTTT. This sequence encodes CASSPKGANTEAFF.

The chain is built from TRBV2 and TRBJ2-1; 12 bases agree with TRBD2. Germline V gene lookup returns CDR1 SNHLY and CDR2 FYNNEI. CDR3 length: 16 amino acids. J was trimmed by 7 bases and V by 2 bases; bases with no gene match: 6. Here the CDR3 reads CASSEFWTSGVNEQFF. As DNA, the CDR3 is TGTGCCAGCAGTGAATTTTGGACTAGCGGGGTAAATGAGCAGTTCTTC.

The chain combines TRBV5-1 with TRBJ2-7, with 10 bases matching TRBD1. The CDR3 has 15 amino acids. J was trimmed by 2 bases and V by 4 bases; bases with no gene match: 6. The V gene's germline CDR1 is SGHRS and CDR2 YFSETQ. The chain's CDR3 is CASSPGQGSAYEQYF. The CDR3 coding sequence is TGCGCCAGCAGCCCGGGACAGGGGTCTGCCTACGAGCAGTACTTC.